The present entry profiles one TCR beta chain with its context. This clone was seen more than once but under ten times. What this receptor recognizes is not known. No base qualities exist here, and no much larger clone lies one base off it. These data originate in a study of beta chain features in type 1 diabetes (dated by TCRdb to between 2017 and 2018). Regarding the research as a whole: No differences in mean age, gender distribution, total cell number or subset yield were found between patients and healthy donors. A total of roughly 98,000,000 sorted cells were examined across all samples, and a strong correlation was observed between cell number per subset and RNA yield. In the study, TCRB repertoires of sorted circulating CD4+ T cell subsets from recently diagnosed type 1 diabetes patients were compared with those of matched healthy donors. Regulatory and stem cell-like memory subsets were obtained from only 8 patients and about 8 healthy donors, while naive and central memory subsets were obtained from all 28 donors.

The CDR3 numbers 15 residues from cysteine through phenylalanine. Only the CDR3 region is kept as DNA, spanning 45 bases read in frame from base 1. Trimming takes 3 bases off V and 4 bases off J; junction bases not matched to a gene: 0. The germline V gene provides CDR1 KGHSH and CDR2 LQKENI. Each donor gave one peripheral blood draw, averaging about 120 mL, which was collected into heparinised tubes. Using a panel that included CD45RO, CCR7, CD25, CD127, CD95 and CD27, naive, central memory, regulatory and stem cell-like memory CD4+ T cells were sorted on a BD FACSAria II. Purity was above 95% for every sorted population. PBMCs were isolated immediately by Lymphoprep density gradient centrifugation and stained directly without culture. So that batch effects would be minimized, each experiment stained and sorted samples in pairs, pairing one healthy donor with one patient. What the study reported, not specific to this receptor: A moderate but significant shortening of TCRB CDR3 length was observed in type 1 diabetes patients in all four CD4+ subsets. Patients with type 1 diabetes made fewer insertions and deleted more nucleotides at VDJ recombination sites, implying thymic rearrangement abnormalities. Shorter templates might have been favored by PCR, but patient and control samples were amplified and corrected together, so both groups would have been affected equally by any skew. Because cDNA was sequenced instead of genomic DNA, activated cells with high expression could be over-represented, although the groups did not differ in activation or CD3 levels. Because the HLA sub-analyses included only small numbers of individuals, any influence of HLA type on TCRB rearrangement was left unresolved. Naive, central memory and regulatory TCRB repertoires appeared to be more alike among patients than among healthy donors.

The entire amount of isolated RNA was reverse transcribed using the High Capacity cDNA Reverse Transcription Kit, so the sequenced TCRB transcripts were expressed ones. Deep immunoSEQ sequencing was performed on naive, central memory and regulatory T cell samples, with an average of approximately 4 million total reads per sample. Sorted cells were lysed in RLT buffer, and RNA was extracted using DNase-treated RNeasy Micro or Mini kits according to cell number. Each cell subset was processed on its own to prevent cross-contamination, while patient and healthy donor samples were processed together. TCRB sequences were amplified from cDNA with the immunoSEQ multiplex PCR, producing 87-bp fragments spanning the CDR3 region. Amplicons were sequenced on the Illumina HiSeq platform. Concerning the study's data processing: PCR bias was computationally corrected using synthetic template baselines, reads within Hamming distance 2 were collapsed, and singletons that could not be merged were discarded. Reads were aligned against IMGT to assign V, D and J genes, CDR3 length and insertions or deletions at six rearrangement sites. Clonotype counts were normalized to sorted cell number within each subset before computing true diversity and Gini coefficients with the tcR R package. Repertoire sharing was quantified using the overlap coefficient calculated on TCRB nucleotide sequences. Out-of-frame TCRB sequences from naive cells were analyzed to stand in for the pre-selection repertoire. TCRdb holds this immuneACCESS table with in-frame rearrangements only. Some clones are missing; in checked studies, unresolved V genes explain under half, and the rest has no known cause. V, J and clone size are those of that table, while D and trimming were read from the DNA. The table for this sample lists about 280,000 clones; approximately 16% of them were counted only once. The top ten clonotypes cover 0.015% of the sample.

The sequence joins TRBV18 to TRBJ2-1, with 13 bases aligning to TRBD2. Sequencing was performed on naive CD4+ T cells from blood. The cell subset or site label, read with the paper, signifies: true naive CD4+ T cells. The TCR sequence derives from a man aged 18 to 29 with type 1 diabetes. The DNA sequence reads TGTGCCAGCTCACCGACTAGCGGGAGGTACAATGAGCAGTTCTTC. It translates as CASSPTSGRYNEQFF. The full variable domain, completed from the reference TRBV18 and TRBJ2-1 proteins outside the CDR3, reads NAGVMQNPRHLVRRRGQEARLRCSPMKGHSHVYWYRQLPEEGLKFMVYLQKENIIDESGMPKERFSAEFPKEGPSILRIQQVVRGDSAAYFCASSPTSGRYNEQFFGPGTRLTVL.